The 21 T cell receptor beta chains below were found in one sample sequenced in a study of shared clonotypes between healthy human individuals. Clones were read by immunoSEQ multiplex PCR, and TCRdb kept only the in-frame ones, dropping some. The profile covers some 1,100,000 clones, with approximately 80% appearing a single time and approximately 0.5% taken by the ten largest. The sample was memory CD4+ T cells from PBMCs. Subset indicated: CD45RA-negative fraction. These receptors all come from a man between 18 and 29 years old in good health. Some clones in this sample may be carry-over from other donors' samples.

The chain combines TRBV5-1 with TRBJ1-4, with no clear D. The CDR3 length is 16 residues. Germline-derived CDR1 and CDR2 are SGHRS and YFSETQ. V dropped 4 bases and J dropped 4 bases, with 17 bases sitting between them. CDR3 coding DNA: TGCGCCAGCAGCCCTTTTTTACTTCTGGGTAATGAAAAACTGTTTTTT. It yields the protein CASSPFLLLGNEKLFF.

Comment on this clone: A junction end diverges from the germline sequence, so it may reflect a read error. The J gene is TRBJ1-2, the V gene TRBV20-1; a weak D match, TRBD1 (5 bases). The CDR3 has 11 residues. CDR1 and CDR2 from the germline V gene are DFQATT and SNEGSKA (reference sequence). The CDR3 DNA follows: TGCAGTGCTTCTGGGGGGAGTTTTGGCGCCTTC. Its translation: CSASGGSFGAF.

This chain connects TRBV10-3 to TRBJ2-3, with 12 bases that match TRBD2. Germline V gene lookup returns CDR1 ENHRY and CDR2 SYGVKD. The J segment lost 5 bases and the V segment lost 6 bases, leaving 9 bases of the junction unmatched. This CDR3 is built from 16 residues. As DNA, the CDR3 is TGTGCCATCAGGGGGACTAGCGGGCCCGGCCTAGATACGCAGTATTTT. This codes for CAIRGTSGPGLDTQYF.

With respect to this clone: Additional DNA sequences in this sample encode the identical CDR3. The CDR3, as DNA: TGTGCCAGCTCACCACCCCGGGGCTACGAGCAGTACTTC. The encoded protein is CASSPPRGYEQYF. V is TRBV18 and J is TRBJ2-7; D perhaps matches TRBD2 (5 bases). Trimming cost V 0 bases and J 3 bases, with 6 bases left between them. Germline CDR1 and CDR2: KGHSH and LQKENI. The CDR3 loop spans 13 amino acids.

V usage is TRBV5-1 and J usage is TRBJ2-7, with D tentatively TRBD1 (6 bases). Per germline, CDR1 SGHRS and CDR2 YFSETQ. This CDR3 region has 15 residues. The ends were cut back, 4 bases at V and 2 bases at J, with 16 bases in the middle. CDR3: CASSLLQGTTYEQYF. CDR3 bases: TGCGCCAGCAGCCTACTCCAGGGGACCACCTACGAGCAGTACTTC. The variable domain in full, with the rest retrieved from reference TRBV5-1 and TRBJ2-7, is KAGVTQTPRYLIKTRGQQVTLSCSPISGHRSVSWYQQTPGQGLQFLFEYFSETQRNKGNFPGRFSGRQFSNSRSEMNVSTLELGDSALYLCASSLLQGTTYEQYFGPGTRLTVT.

Of note for this clone: Other DNA sequences within the sample encode an identical CDR3. This chain uses TRBV5-1 with TRBJ2-1; 7 positions match TRBD1. The CDR3 runs 16 residues. Looked up from germline, CDR1 is SGHRS and CDR2 is YFSETQ. V shed 0 bases and J 0 bases; nucleotides not matched to a gene: 3. CDR3 nucleotides: TGCGCCAGCAGCTTGGCAGGGGGTTACTCCTACAATGAGCAGTTCTTC. It yields the protein CASSLAGGYSYNEQFF.

The V gene is TRBV30, the J gene TRBJ1-4, with a weak D call TRBD1 (6 bases). The CDR3 consists of 13 residues. Trimming left V 0 bases short and J 5 bases short, with 7 bases between. The germline V gene has CDR1 GTSNPN and CDR2 SVGIG (reference sequence). The CDR3 reads CAWSVTGNEKLFF. CDR3 sequence (DNA): TGTGCCTGGAGTGTCACAGGGAATGAAAAACTGTTTTTT.

The chain carries TRBV4-1 and TRBJ2-1, with 7 bases that match TRBD2. CDR3 size: 14 residues. Germline V lookup: CDR1 MGHRA, CDR2 YSYEKL. Trimming removed 4 bases from V and 8 bases from J; junction bases left unmatched: 8. CDR3 region: CASSPLGAGDEQFF. The CDR3 nucleotides are TGCGCCAGCAGCCCACTGGGTGCGGGGGATGAGCAGTTCTTC.

This clone has more than one count but fewer than ten. The chain links TRBV29-1 to TRBJ1-2; maybe TRBD1 (6 bases). This CDR3 is built from 12 residues. Trimming cost V 7 bases and J 7 bases, with 16 bases left between them. Per germline, CDR1 SQVTM and CDR2 ANQGSEA. The DNA of the CDR3 is TGCAGCGCCAAATCAGGGGCGGGTGGCTACACCTTC. It yields the protein CSAKSGAGGYTF. Together with reference TRBV29-1 and TRBJ1-2, the CDR3 gives the full variable domain: SAVISQKPSRDICQRGTSLTIQCQVDSQVTMMFWYRQQPGQSLTLIATANQGSEATYESGFVIDKFPISRPNLTFSTLTVSNMSPEDSSIYLCSAKSGAGGYTFGSGTRLTVV.

The chain employs TRBV5-4 and TRBJ1-2; D is unresolved. The CDR3 contains 14 residues. Germline V gene lookup returns CDR1 SGHNT and CDR2 YYREEE (reference sequence). V lost 4 bases and J 0 bases, leaving 10 bases between the germline ends. The CDR3 region has the DNA TGTGCCAGCAGCCCGGCGTGGTCTAACTATGGCTACACCTTC. Its translation is CASSPAWSNYGYTF.

Comment on this clone: Other nucleotide sequences from this sample produce the same CDR3. The gene calls are TRBV5-1 and TRBJ2-1, with TRBD2 matching over 10 bases. Germline CDR1 and CDR2: SGHRS and YFSETQ. Unmatched junction bases numbered 3, after V lost 0 bases and J lost 0 bases. The CDR3 length is 17 residues. Written as DNA, the CDR3 is TGCGCCAGCAGCTTGGTATCTAGCGGGAGCTCCTACAATGAGCAGTTCTTC. Protein: CASSLVSSGSSYNEQFF.

This chain connects TRBV19 to TRBJ2-5, with D perhaps TRBD2 (6 bases). Germline V gives CDR1 LNHDA, CDR2 SQIVND (reference sequence). The CDR3 is 15 amino acids. The germline V and J ends were trimmed by 5 bases and 4 bases, with 17 bases remaining between them. CDR3 coding DNA: TGTGCCAGTAGTCGGGCTGGGACTCCCCTAGAGACCCAGTACTTC. Translated, it gives CASSRAGTPLETQYF.

V gene TRBV7-2 combines with J gene TRBJ1-2; TRBD1 might be the D (5 bases). Looked up from germline, CDR1 is SGHTA and CDR2 is FQGNSA. Trimming pared 2 bases from V and 4 bases from J, leaving 8 bases between. The length of the CDR3 is 13 residues. DNA for the CDR3: TGTGCCAGCAGCTTATCAGGGCTCTATGGCTACACCTTC. Amino acid sequence: CASSLSGLYGYTF.

This clone was seen a few times. This chain connects TRBV7-9 to TRBJ2-5; no reliable D call. The CDR3 loop spans 13 amino acids. V lost 1 base to trimming and J lost 2 bases, with 5 bases between them. Germline V gene sequence: CDR1 SEHNR, CDR2 FQNEAQ (reference sequence). The CDR3 reads CASSLGLQETQYF. CDR3 DNA sequence: TGTGCCAGCAGCTTAGGACTTCAAGAGACCCAGTACTTC.

V and J are TRBV27 and TRBJ2-2, with 7 bases aligning to TRBD2. The V gene's germline CDR1 is MNHEY and CDR2 SMNVEV (reference sequence). V was pared by 5 bases and J by 4 bases, with 10 bases of the junction left unmatched. The CDR3 is made up of 16 amino acids. CDR3: CASSRERLAFTGELFF. Written as DNA, the CDR3 is TGTGCCAGCAGTCGGGAACGACTAGCATTCACCGGGGAGCTGTTTTTT.

The chain uses TRBV5-4 and TRBJ2-5; 8 positions match TRBD1. The J segment lost 2 bases and the V segment lost 1 base, leaving 4 bases of the junction unmatched. Germline values: CDR1 SGHNT, CDR2 YYREEE (reference sequence). The length of the CDR3 is 15 residues. The chain's CDR3 is CASSLSQGGQETQYF. The CDR3 bases are TGTGCCAGCAGCTTGTCACAGGGGGGACAAGAGACCCAGTACTTC.

This clone has more than one count but fewer than ten. V usage is TRBV11-3 and J usage is TRBJ2-2; TRBD1 matches 9 bases. The CDR3 sequence is 16 residues long. The germline V gene has CDR1 SGHNT and CDR2 YENEEA. Trimming removed 1 base from V and 6 bases from J; junction bases left unmatched: 6. CDR3 protein: CASSLAGTGSPGELFF. The CDR3 region has the DNA TGTGCCAGCAGCTTAGCGGGGACAGGGAGCCCCGGGGAGCTGTTTTTT.

Comments on this clone: In the same sample, other DNA sequences code for this CDR3. The chain uses TRBV5-4 and TRBJ2-7; TRBD1 is a possible D gene (6 bases). The CDR3 runs to 15 residues. Germline V gives CDR1 SGHNT, CDR2 YYREEE (reference sequence). Trimming removed 0 bases at V and 1 base at J, with 11 bases between. For the CDR3, the DNA is TGTGCCAGCAGCTTGGGACAAAGGGGGTCCTACGAGCAGTACTTC. Protein: CASSLGQRGSYEQYF.

This clone was recorded only once. This chain connects TRBV6-9 to TRBJ1-1; TRBD1 might be the D (5 bases). The CDR3 has 15 residues. Germline V gene sequence: CDR1 MNHGY, CDR2 SVAAGI. Trimming shortened V by 5 bases and J by 2 bases, and 15 bases separated the two germline ends. The CDR3 here is CASSPPGRSNTEAFF. The CDR3 DNA follows: TGTGCCAGCAGTCCCCCGGGACGGAGTAACACTGAAGCTTTCTTT.

Remarks on this clone: Different DNA sequences within this sample yield the same CDR3. The chain employs TRBV6-6 and TRBJ2-1; TRBD1 agrees at 8 bases. Looked up from germline, CDR1 is MNHNY and CDR2 is SVGAGI (reference sequence). Trimming took 6 bases from V and 2 from J; bases not matched to a gene: 6. This CDR3 spans 15 amino acids. CDR3 residues: CASRTGQGPYNEQFF. CDR3 nucleotides: TGTGCCAGCAGGACCGGACAGGGACCCTACAATGAGCAGTTCTTC.

As DNA, the CDR3 is TGTGCCTGGATGATAGGCCAAAAAGGGACCGGGGAGCTGTTTTTT. Protein: CAWMIGQKGTGELFF. This chain connects TRBV30 to TRBJ2-2; D gene unclear. This CDR3 spans 15 amino acids. Trimming shortened V by 4 bases and J by 5 bases, and 17 bases separated the two germline ends. Germline values: CDR1 GTSNPN, CDR2 SVGIG (reference sequence).